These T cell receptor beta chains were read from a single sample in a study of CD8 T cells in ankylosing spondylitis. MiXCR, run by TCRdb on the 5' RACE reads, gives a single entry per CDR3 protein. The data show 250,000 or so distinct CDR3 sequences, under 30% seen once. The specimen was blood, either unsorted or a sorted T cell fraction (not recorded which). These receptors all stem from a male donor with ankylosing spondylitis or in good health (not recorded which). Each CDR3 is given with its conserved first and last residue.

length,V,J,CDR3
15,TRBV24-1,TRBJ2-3,CATSDRTSDTDTQYF
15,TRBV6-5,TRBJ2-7,CASSYSDRGRYEQYF
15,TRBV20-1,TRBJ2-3,CSARRLAGVPDTQYF
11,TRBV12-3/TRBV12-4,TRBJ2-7,CASSRGYEQYF
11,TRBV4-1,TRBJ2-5,CASGRQETQYF
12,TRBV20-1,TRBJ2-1,CSAEQAYNEQFF
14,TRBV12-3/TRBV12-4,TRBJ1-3,CASSPGGSGNTIYF
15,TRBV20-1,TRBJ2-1,CSARDGASGDNEQFF
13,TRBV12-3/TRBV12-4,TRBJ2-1,CASRLTGSGEQFF
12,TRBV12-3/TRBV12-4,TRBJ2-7,CASTRTGYEQYF
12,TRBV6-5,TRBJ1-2,CASSYSGGGYTF
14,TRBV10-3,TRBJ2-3,CAIRGWGDTDTQYF
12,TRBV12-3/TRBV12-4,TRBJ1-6,CASSLGPGALHF
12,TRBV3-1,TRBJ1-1,CASSQRGFEAFF
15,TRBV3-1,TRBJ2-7,CASSHWDTFSYEQYF
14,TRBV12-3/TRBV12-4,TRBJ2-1,CATERASSYNEQFF
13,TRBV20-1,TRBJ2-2,CSASNDFTGELFF
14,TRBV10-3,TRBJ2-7,CAISGDGSAYEQYF
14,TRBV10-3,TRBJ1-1,CAITREMGNTEAFF
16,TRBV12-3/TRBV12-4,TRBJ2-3,CASRRRASGGTDTQYF
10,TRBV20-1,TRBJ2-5,CSAQRGTQYF
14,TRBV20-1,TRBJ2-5,CSALKGTSGETQYF
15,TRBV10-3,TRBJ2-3,CAISERLAGTDTQYF
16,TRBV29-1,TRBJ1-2,CSVEDTRADGNYGYTF
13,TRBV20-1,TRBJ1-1,CSAQRSLNTEAFF
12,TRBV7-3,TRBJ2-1,CASSSRTGEQFF
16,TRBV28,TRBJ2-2,CASRGSGGANTGELFF
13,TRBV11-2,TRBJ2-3,CASSLQRTDTQYF
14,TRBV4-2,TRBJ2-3,CASSQFSGTDTQYF
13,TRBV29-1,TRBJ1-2,CSADTTTGYGYTF
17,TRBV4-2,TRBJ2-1,CASSQLQPQAGGNEQFF